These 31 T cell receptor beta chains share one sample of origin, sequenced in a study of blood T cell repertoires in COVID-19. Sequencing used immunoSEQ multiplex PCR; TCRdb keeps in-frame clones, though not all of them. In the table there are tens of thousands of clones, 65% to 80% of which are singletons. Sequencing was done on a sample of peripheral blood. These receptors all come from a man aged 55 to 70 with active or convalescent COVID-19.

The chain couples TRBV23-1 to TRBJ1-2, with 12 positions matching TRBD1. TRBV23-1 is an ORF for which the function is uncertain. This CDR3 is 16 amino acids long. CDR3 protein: CPRRRPGTGGYYGYTF. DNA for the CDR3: TGCCCCCGCCGTCGACCCGGGACAGGGGGCTACTATGGCTACACCTTC.

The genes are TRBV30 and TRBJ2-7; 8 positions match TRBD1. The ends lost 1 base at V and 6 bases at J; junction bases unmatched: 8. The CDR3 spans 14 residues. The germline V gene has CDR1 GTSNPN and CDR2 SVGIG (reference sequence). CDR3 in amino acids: CAWSGGTGLSEQYF. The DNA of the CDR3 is TGTGCCTGGAGTGGTGGGACAGGTTTATCCGAGCAGTACTTC.

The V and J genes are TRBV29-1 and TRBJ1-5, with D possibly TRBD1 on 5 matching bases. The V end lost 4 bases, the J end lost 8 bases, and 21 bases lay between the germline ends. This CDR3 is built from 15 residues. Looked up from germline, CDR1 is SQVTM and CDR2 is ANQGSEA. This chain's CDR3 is CSVGFLTALLKPQHF. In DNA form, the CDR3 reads TGCAGCGTTGGCTTCCTGACAGCTCTACTTAAGCCCCAGCATTTT.

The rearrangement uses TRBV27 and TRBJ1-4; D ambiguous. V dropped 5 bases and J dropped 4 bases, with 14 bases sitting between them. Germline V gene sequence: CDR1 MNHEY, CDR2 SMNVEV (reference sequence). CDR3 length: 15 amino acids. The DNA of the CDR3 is TGTGCCAGCAGTCTCTTGTCCAGAAATAATGAAAAACTGTTTTTT. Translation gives CASSLLSRNNEKLFF.

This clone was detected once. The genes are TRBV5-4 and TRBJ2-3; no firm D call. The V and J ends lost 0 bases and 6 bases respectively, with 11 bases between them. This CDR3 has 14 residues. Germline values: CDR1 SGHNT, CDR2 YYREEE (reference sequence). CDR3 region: CASSLVPAGDTQYF. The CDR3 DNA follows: TGTGCCAGCAGCTTGGTCCCGGCCGGGGATACGCAGTATTTT.

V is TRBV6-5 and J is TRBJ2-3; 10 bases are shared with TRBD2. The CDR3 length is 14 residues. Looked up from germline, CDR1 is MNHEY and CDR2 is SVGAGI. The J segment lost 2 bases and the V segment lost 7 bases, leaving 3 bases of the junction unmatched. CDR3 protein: CASTSGGYTDTQYF. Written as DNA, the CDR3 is TGTGCCAGCACTAGCGGGGGCTACACAGATACGCAGTATTTT.

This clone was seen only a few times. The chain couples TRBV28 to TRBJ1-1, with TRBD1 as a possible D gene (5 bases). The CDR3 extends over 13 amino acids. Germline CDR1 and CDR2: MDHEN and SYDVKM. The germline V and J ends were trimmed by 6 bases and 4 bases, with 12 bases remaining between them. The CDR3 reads CASRPGLVTEAFF. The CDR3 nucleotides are TGTGCCAGCAGACCAGGGTTGGTCACTGAAGCTTTCTTT.

CDR3 in amino acids: CASSPLGGLGNSPLHF. CDR3 in DNA: TGTGCCAGCTCACCTCTAGGAGGTCTGGGCAATTCACCCCTCCACTTT. The V gene is TRBV18, the J gene TRBJ1-6, with unresolved D. Trimming removed 3 bases from V and 7 bases from J, with 16 bases in between. CDR3 length: 16 residues. Germline lookup yields CDR1 KGHSH and CDR2 LQKENI.

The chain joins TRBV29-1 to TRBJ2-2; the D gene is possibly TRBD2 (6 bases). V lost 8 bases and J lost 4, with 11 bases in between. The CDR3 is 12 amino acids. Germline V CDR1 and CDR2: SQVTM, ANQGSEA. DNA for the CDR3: TGCAGCACCCTGGGGGGCACCGGGGAGCTGTTTTTT. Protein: CSTLGGTGELFF.

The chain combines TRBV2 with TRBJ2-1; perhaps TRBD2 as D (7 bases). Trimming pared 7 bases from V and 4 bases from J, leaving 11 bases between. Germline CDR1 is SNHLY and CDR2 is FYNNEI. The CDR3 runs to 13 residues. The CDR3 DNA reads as TGTGCCAGCAACGGGGGGCGATACAATGAGCAGTTCTTC. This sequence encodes CASNGGRYNEQFF.

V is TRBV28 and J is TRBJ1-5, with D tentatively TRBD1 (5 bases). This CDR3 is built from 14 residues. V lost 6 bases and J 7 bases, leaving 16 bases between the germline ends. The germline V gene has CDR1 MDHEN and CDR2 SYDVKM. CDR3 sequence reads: CASSPMGPKQPQHF. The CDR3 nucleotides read TGTGCCAGCAGCCCGATGGGGCCGAAGCAGCCCCAGCATTTT.

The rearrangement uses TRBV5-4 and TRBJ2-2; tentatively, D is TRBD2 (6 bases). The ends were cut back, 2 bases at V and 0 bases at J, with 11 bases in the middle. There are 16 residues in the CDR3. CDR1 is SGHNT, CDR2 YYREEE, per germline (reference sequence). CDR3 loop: CASSFKRASNTGELFF. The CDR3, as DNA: TGTGCCAGCAGCTTCAAGCGGGCCTCGAACACCGGGGAGCTGTTTTTT. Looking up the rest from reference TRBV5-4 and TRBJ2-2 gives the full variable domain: ETGVTQSPTHLIKTRGQQVTLRCSSQSGHNTVSWYQQALGQGPQFIFQYYREEENGRGNFPPRFSGLQFPNYSSELNVNALELDDSALYLCASSFKRASNTGELFFGEGSRLTVL.

The CDR3 DNA follows: TGCAGCGTTTGGGGCCTTAACTATGGCTACACCTTC. This sequence encodes CSVWGLNYGYTF. The J gene is TRBJ1-2, the V gene TRBV29-1; tentative D call: TRBD1 (5 bases). The ends were cut back, 5 bases at V and 1 base at J, with 8 bases in the middle. CDR1 is SQVTM, CDR2 ANQGSEA, per germline. The CDR3 length is 12 residues. The variable domain in full, completed from reference TRBV29-1 and TRBJ1-2, reads SAVISQKPSRDICQRGTSLTIQCQVDSQVTMMFWYRQQPGQSLTLIATANQGSEATYESGFVIDKFPISRPNLTFSTLTVSNMSPEDSSIYLCSVWGLNYGYTFGSGTRLTVV.

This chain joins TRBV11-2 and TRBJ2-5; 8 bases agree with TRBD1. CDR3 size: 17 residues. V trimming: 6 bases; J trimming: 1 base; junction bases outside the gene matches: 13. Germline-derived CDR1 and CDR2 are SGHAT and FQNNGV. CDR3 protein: CASRPDRDVRRQETQYF. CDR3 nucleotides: TGTGCCAGCAGACCGGACAGGGATGTAAGGCGCCAAGAGACCCAGTACTTC.

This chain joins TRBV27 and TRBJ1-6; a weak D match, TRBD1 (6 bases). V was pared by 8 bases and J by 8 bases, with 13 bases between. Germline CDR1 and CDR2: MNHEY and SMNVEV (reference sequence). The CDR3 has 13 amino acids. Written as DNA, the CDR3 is TGTGCCAGCCCAGGGGCCTGTTATTCACCCCTCCACTTT. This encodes CASPGACYSPLHF.

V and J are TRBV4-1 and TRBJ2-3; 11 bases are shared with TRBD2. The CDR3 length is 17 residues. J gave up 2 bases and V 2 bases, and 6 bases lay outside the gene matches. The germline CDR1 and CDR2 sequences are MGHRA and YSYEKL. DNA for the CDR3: TGCGCCAGCAGCCAACGACTAGCGGGACAAATCACAGATACGCAGTATTTT. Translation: CASSQRLAGQITDTQYF.

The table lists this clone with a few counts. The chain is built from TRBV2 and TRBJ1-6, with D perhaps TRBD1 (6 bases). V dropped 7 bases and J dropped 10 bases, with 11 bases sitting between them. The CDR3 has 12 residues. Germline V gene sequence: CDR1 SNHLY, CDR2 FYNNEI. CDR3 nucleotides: TGTGCCAGCACCACAGGGAGATCACCCCTCCACTTT. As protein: CASTTGRSPLHF.

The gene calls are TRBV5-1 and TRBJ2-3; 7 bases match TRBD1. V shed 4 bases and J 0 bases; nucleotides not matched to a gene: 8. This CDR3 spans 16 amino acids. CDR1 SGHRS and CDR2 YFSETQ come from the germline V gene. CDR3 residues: CASSPRQGRSTDTQYF. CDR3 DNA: TGCGCCAGCAGCCCCCGACAGGGACGAAGCACAGATACGCAGTATTTT. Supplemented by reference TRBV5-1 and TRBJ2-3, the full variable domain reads KAGVTQTPRYLIKTRGQQVTLSCSPISGHRSVSWYQQTPGQGLQFLFEYFSETQRNKGNFPGRFSGRQFSNSRSEMNVSTLELGDSALYLCASSPRQGRSTDTQYFGPGTRLTVL.

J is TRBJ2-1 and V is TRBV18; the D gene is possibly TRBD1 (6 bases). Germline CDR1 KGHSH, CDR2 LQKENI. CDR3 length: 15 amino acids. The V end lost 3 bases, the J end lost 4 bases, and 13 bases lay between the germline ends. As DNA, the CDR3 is TGTGCCAGCTCACCGCCGGTACAGGGATACAATGAGCAGTTCTTC. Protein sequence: CASSPPVQGYNEQFF.

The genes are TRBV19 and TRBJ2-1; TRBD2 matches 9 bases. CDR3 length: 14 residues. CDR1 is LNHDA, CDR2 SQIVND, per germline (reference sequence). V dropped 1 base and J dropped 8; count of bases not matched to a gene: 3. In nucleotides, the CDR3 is TGTGCCAGTAGTATAGGCGGGGGGGCGGATGAGCAGTTCTTC. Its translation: CASSIGGGADEQFF.

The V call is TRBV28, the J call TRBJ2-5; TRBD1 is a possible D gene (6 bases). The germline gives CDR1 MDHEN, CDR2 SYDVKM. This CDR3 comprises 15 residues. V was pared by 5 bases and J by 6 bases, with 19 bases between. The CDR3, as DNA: TGTGCCAGCAGTCCTCTGAGTGGGGGCGGAAAGACCCAGTACTTC. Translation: CASSPLSGGGKTQYF.

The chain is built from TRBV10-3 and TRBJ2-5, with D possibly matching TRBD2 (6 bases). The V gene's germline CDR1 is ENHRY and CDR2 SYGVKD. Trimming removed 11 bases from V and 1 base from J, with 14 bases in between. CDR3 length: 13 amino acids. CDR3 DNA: TGTGCCTCTAAGGGGACTTCCCAAGAGACCCAGTACTTC. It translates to CASKGTSQETQYF.

The CDR3 sequence is CASSPEGVGMNTEAFF. The CDR3 DNA follows: TGTGCCAGCAGTCCGGAAGGGGTAGGTATGAACACTGAAGCTTTCTTT. V is TRBV27 and J is TRBJ1-1; possibly TRBD1 for D (5 bases). The germline CDR1 and CDR2 sequences are MNHEY and SMNVEV (reference sequence). The CDR3 runs 16 residues. Trimming removed 5 bases at V and 0 bases at J, with 16 bases between.

The DNA of the CDR3 is TGTGCCAGCGTTGGCGGGGGCGAAGGTTTCTATGGCTACACCTTC. Protein product: CASVGGGEGFYGYTF. This sequence joins TRBV6-5 and TRBJ1-2; TRBD1 is a possible D gene (6 bases). The germline V and J ends were trimmed by 8 bases and 4 bases, with 20 bases remaining between them. Looked up from germline, CDR1 is MNHEY and CDR2 is SVGAGI. The CDR3 runs to 15 residues.

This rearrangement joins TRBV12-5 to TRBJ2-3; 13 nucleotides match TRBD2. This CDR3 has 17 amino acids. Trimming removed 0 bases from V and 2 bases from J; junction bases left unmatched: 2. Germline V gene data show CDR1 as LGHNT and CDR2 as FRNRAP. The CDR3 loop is CASGLVLAGGHTDTQYF. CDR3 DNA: TGTGCTAGTGGTTTGGTACTAGCGGGGGGGCACACAGATACGCAGTATTTT.

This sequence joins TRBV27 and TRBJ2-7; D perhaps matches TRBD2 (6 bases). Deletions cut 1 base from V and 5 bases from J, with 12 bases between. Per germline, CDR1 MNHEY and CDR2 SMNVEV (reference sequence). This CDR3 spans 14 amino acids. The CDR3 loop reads CASSLLGGMDEQYF. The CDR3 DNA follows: TGTGCCAGCAGTTTATTGGGGGGTATGGACGAGCAGTACTTC.

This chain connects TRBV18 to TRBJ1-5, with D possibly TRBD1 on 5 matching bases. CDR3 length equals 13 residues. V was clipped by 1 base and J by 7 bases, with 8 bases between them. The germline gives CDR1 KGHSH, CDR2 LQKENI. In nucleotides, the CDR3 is TGTGCCAGCTCACCACACGGGGGACAGCCCCAGCATTTT. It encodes CASSPHGGQPQHF.

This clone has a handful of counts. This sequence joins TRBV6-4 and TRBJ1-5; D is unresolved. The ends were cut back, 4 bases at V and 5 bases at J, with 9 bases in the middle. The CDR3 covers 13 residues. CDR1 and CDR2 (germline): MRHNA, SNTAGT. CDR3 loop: CASSGESDQPQHF. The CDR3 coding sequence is TGTGCCAGCAGTGGGGAGTCCGATCAGCCCCAGCATTTT.

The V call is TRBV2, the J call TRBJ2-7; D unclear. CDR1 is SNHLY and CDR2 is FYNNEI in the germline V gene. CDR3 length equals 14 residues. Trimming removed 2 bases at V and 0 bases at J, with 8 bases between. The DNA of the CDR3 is TGTGCCAGCAGTGAAATTCACATCTCCTACGAGCAGTACTTC. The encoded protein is CASSEIHISYEQYF.

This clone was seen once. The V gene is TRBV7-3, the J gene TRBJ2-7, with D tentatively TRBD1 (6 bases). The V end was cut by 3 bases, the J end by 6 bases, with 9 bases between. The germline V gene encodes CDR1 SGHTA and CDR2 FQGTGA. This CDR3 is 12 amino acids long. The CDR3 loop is CASSLDRGEQYF. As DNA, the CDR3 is TGTGCCAGCAGCTTGGACAGAGGCGAGCAGTACTTC. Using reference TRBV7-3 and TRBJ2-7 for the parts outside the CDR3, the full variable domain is GAGVSQTPSNKVTEKGKYVELRCDPISGHTALYWYRQSLGQGPEFLIYFQGTGAADDSGLPNDRFFAVRPEGSVSTLKIQRTERGDSAVYLCASSLDRGEQYFGPGTRLTVT.

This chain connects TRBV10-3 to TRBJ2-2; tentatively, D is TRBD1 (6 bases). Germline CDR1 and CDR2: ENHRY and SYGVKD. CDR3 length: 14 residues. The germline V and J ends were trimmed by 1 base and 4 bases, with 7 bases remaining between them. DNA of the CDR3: TGTGCCATCAGTGAGTACAGGGCCACCGGGGAGCTGTTTTTT. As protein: CAISEYRATGELFF.